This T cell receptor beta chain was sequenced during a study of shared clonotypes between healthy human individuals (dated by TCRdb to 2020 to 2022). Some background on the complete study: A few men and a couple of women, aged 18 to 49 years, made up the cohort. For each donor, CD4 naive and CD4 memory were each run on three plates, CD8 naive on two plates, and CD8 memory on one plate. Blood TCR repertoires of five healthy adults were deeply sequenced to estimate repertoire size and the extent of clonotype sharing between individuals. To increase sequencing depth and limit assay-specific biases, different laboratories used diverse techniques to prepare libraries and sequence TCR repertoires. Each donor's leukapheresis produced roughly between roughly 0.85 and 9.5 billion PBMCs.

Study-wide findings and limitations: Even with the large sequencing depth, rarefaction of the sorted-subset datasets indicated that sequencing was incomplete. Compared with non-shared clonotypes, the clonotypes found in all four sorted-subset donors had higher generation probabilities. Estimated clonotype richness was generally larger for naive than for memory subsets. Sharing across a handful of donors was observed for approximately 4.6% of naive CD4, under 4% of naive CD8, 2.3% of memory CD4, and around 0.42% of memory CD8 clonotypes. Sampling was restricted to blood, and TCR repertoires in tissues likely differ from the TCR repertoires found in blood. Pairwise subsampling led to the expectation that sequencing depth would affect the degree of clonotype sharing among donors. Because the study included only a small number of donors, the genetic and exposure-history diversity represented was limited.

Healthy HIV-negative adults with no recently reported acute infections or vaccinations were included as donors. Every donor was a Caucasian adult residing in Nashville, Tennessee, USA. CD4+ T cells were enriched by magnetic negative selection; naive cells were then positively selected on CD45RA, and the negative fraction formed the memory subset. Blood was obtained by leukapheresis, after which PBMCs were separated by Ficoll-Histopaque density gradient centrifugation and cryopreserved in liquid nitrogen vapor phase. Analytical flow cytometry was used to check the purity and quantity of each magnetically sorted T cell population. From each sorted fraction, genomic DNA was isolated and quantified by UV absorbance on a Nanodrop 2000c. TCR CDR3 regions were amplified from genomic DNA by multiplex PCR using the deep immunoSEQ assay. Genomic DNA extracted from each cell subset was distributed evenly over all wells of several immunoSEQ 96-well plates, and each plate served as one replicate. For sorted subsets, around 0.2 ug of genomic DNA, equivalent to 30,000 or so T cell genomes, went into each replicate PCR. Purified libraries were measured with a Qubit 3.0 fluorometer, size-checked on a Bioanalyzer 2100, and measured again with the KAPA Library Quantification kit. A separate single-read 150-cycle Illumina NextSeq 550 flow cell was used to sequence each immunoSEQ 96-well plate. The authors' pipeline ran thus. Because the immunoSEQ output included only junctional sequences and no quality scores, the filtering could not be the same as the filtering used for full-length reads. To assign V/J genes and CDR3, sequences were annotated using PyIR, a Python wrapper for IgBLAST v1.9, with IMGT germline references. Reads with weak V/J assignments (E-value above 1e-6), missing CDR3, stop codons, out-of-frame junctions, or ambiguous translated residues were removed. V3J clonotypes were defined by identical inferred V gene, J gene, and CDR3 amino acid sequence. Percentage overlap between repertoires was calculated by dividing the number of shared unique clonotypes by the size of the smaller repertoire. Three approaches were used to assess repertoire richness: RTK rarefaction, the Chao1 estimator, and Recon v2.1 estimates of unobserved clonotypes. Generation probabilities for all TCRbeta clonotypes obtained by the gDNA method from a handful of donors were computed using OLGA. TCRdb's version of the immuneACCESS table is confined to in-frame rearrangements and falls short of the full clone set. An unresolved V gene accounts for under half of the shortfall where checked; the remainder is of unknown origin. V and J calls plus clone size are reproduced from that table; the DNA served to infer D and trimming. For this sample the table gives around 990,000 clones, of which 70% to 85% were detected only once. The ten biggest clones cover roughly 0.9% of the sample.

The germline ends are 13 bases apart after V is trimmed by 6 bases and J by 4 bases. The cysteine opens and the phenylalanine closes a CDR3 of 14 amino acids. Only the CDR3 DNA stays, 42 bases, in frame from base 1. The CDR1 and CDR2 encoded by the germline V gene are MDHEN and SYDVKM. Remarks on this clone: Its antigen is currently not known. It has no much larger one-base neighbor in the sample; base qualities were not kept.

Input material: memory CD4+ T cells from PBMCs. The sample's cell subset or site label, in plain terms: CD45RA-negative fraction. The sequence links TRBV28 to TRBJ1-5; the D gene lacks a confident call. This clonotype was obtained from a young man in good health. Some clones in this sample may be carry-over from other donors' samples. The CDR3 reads CASRNTAANQPQHF. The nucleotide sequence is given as TGTGCCAGCAGAAACACGGCGGCGAATCAGCCCCAGCATTTT.